Detailed here is one T cell receptor (beta chain). Its antigen is not yet known. Within one base of it there is no much larger clone, and no base qualities were kept. Using the immunoSEQ hsTCRbeta Kit, TCR beta CDR3 regions were sequenced from DNA. The authors' analysis ran thus. The ImmunoSEQ Analyzer was used to analyse the TCR sequencing data. T cell clonality was calculated on productive rearrangements as 1 minus Pielou's evenness. To measure T cell diversity, the inverse Simpson index was applied to productive templates. T cell density was defined as TCR beta template counts normalized to usable DNA, with usable DNA estimated by amplification and sequencing of housekeeping genes. Two-sided Kruskal-Wallis tests were used to compare TCR metrics between histologic stages. The source is immuneACCESS, and TCRdb retained only in-frame sequences with V and J called. Part of the clones is not carried over; for the studies checked, unresolved V genes explain less than half of this, and the remainder is unexplained. The D gene and trimming were derived from the DNA, and the V and J assignments and clone size from that table. This sample has around 15,000 clones in its table, and 65% to 90% of those were observed once. The ten biggest clones cover just over 2.5% of the sample.

The patients had resection in Japan or China between about 2014 and 2018. Two lung cancer pathologists independently reviewed H&E slides to confirm the histologic diagnosis of every case. Macro-dissection after pathologic assessment enriched premalignant or tumor cells for nucleic acid extraction. DNA was isolated from FFPE tissue using the AllPrep DNA/RNA FFPE Kit. This specimen belongs to a study of immune evolution from preneoplasia to lung adenocarcinoma (dated by TCRdb to about 2021). Background for the entire study: HLA loss of heterozygosity was seen in 7%, 15% and 33% of AIS, MIA and ADC lesions, and in no AAH lesions. The overall cohort comprised 45 to 65 patients with pulmonary nodules who underwent surgical resection. Class I HLA alleles were inferred from exome data with POLYSOLVER, and allele-specific HLA loss was detected with LOHHLA. Sample size was based on specimen availability rather than a prior power calculation. TCR sequencing data were obtained from about 49 patients. Resected precursor lesions (AAH, AIS, MIA) and invasive adenocarcinomas were compared with paired morphologically normal lung tissue. Whole exome sequencing and methylation data from the same cohort of nodules were integrated with the immune data. The study combined immune gene expression, TCR sequencing and multiplex immunofluorescence to profile immune contexture across lung adenocarcinoma precursors and invasive adenocarcinoma. The study reported that 85 to 130 samples were used for TCR sequencing. What the study reported, not specific to this receptor: The highest top T cell clone frequencies were observed in normal lung, and a progressive decrease in top T cell clone frequencies appeared to occur from AAH through AIS, MIA and invasive adenocarcinoma. The findings rested on association rather than direct causation, and larger cohorts with long-term follow-up and longitudinal biopsies were considered necessary. The highest T cell clonality was observed in KRAS-mutant nodules compared with EGFR-mutant or double wild-type lesions. The highest clonality was observed in normal lung, whereas higher T cell density and diversity but lower clonality appeared to be present in later-stage lesions. Because every patient came from Japan and China, how well the results apply to Western populations was uncertain.

CDR1 and CDR2, looked up from the germline V gene, are SGHTA and FQGTGA. The germline V end is reduced by 5 bases and the J end by 4 bases; junction bases left unmatched: 5. Including cysteine and phenylalanine, the CDR3 has 15 amino acids. CDR3 DNA is the only sequence kept; it has 45 bases, read in frame from the first base. The receptor chain draws on TRBV7-3 and TRBJ2-1, and TRBD2 matches 10 of the central bases. The receptor's source is an older person with invasive lung adenocarcinoma. The specimen sequenced was FFPE invasive lung adenocarcinoma tissue. The meaning of the sample's cell subset or site label: frankly invasive lung adenocarcinoma (ADC). Read as DNA, the sequence is TGTGCCAGCAGCCCTAGCGGGAGTAGGTACAATGAGCAGTTCTTC. Its product reads: CASSPSGSRYNEQFF.